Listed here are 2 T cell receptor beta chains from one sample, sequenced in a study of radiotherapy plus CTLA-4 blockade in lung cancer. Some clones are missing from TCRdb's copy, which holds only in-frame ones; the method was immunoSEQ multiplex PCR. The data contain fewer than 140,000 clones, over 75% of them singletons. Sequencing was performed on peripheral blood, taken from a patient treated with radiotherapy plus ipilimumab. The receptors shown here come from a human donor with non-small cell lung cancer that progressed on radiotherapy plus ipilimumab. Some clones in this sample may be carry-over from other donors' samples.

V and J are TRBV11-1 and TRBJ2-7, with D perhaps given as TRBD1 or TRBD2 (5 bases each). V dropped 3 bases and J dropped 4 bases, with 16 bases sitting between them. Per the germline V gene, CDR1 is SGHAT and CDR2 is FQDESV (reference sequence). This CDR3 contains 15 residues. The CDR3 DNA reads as TGTGCCAGCAGCTTCAGGGACGTCCCCCTTTACGAGCAGTACTTC. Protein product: CASSFRDVPLYEQYF.

DNA of the CDR3: TGTGCCAGCTCACCATGGGAAGCCCCAACGAACACCGGGGAGCTGTTTTTT. Its protein is CASSPWEAPTNTGELFF. V gene TRBV18 combines with J gene TRBJ2-2; D unresolved. V dropped 2 bases and J dropped 0 bases, with 13 bases sitting between them. CDR1 KGHSH and CDR2 LQKENI come from the germline V gene. The CDR3 length is 17 residues.